The following is a T cell receptor (beta chain) sequence with its context. Seattle-derived patients entered the study during active infection and were followed longitudinally. Trimming took off 0 bases at V and 1 base at J, with 3 bases between the two ends. The CDR3 has 13 amino acids. Germline V gene data show CDR1 as LGHNA and CDR2 as YNFKEQ. This specimen comes from a study of blood T cell repertoires in COVID-19. Overall study: The United States, Italy and Spain provided the acute and convalescent COVID-19 samples. From T cells, B-cell-depleted T cells, or PBMCs came the material, which was cDNA or gDNA.

Source study methods: Amplifying reference gene primers gave estimates of nucleated cell counts. The repertoire was sequenced with immunoSEQ multiplex PCR; TCRdb's copy has only in-frame clones and lacks some. V and J calls plus clone size are reproduced from that table; the DNA served to infer D and trimming. The profile shows more than 90,000 clones, around nine tenths of them singletons. The V gene is TRBV4-2, the J gene TRBJ1-1; the D is unclear. The clonotype was recovered from a woman aged 60-75 years with COVID-19, enrolled during active disease. The sequencing sample was made of peripheral blood. CDR3 DNA sequence: TGTGCCAGCAGCCAAGACAGGAACACTGAAGCTTTCTTT. It is translated as CASSQDRNTEAFF.